What follows are 11 T cell receptor beta chains derived from one specimen sequenced in a study of T-cell reconstitution after alpha-beta-depleted transplantation in children. Unique molecular identifiers were built into the TCRbeta library. TCRdb re-called the PCR reads with MiXCR, one entry per CDR3 protein. Here the sample spans about 500,000 distinct CDR3 sequences, 30% to 35% being singletons. Sequenced material: PBMCs from the stem cell graft donor, taken from the stem cell graft. The origin of the receptors is a human donor who donated a stem cell graft to a child with aplastic anemia.

The genes are TRBV7-2 and TRBJ2-5; D is undetermined. CDR3 length: 12 amino acids. V lost 2 bases and J lost 4, with 5 bases in between. Per germline, CDR1 SGHTA and CDR2 FQGNSA. The CDR3 reads CASSLWGETQYF. The DNA for the CDR3 is TGTGCCAGCAGCTTATGGGGAGAGACCCAGTACTTC.

The chain carries TRBV7-6 and TRBJ2-3, with D possibly matching TRBD2 (5 bases). This CDR3 has 16 amino acids. The V end lost 5 bases, the J end lost 7 bases, and 22 bases lay between the germline ends. Germline CDR1 and CDR2: SGHVS and FNYEAQ. The CDR3 spells CASSAAGASSGNTQYF. Written as DNA, the CDR3 is TGTGCCAGCAGCGCCGCCGGTGCTAGCTCGGGAAATACGCAGTATTTT.

J is TRBJ2-3 and V is TRBV25-1; D is perhaps TRBD2 (6 bases). Germline V gives CDR1 MGHDK, CDR2 SYGVNS. The CDR3 length is 15 residues. V lost 1 base, J lost 0 bases, and 8 bases lay in between. The CDR3 DNA follows: TGTGCCAGCAGTGAATGGGACTTAAGCACAGATACGCAGTATTTT. Encoded protein: CASSEWDLSTDTQYF. The variable domain in full, completed from reference TRBV25-1 and TRBJ2-3, reads EADIYQTPRYLVIGTGKKITLECSQTMGHDKMYWYQQDPGMELHLIHYSYGVNSTEKGDLSSESTVSRIRTEHFPLTLESARPSHTSQYLCASSEWDLSTDTQYFGPGTRLTVL.

The genes are TRBV4-3 and TRBJ2-7, with 9 nucleotides matching TRBD2. V was clipped by 0 bases and J by 5 bases; unmatched bases: 11. The V gene's germline CDR1 is LGHNA and CDR2 YSLEER. The CDR3 sequence is 17 residues long. The CDR3 reads CASSQDWAGGPKDEQYF. DNA for the CDR3: TGCGCCAGCAGCCAAGATTGGGCGGGAGGGCCAAAGGACGAGCAGTACTTC.

This sequence joins TRBV24-1 and TRBJ2-2, with TRBD2 matching 10 bases. V trimming: 0 bases; J trimming: 2 bases; junction bases outside the gene matches: 2. Germline CDR1 is KGHDR and CDR2 is SFDVKD. CDR3 length equals 17 residues. The CDR3 reads CATSDLPSGSNTGELFF. The CDR3 DNA sequence: TGTGCCACCAGTGATTTGCCTAGCGGGAGTAACACCGGGGAGCTGTTTTTT.

The chain employs TRBV7-2 and TRBJ2-5; 9 bases agree with TRBD2. The CDR3 spans 15 residues. V dropped 7 bases and J dropped 7; count of bases not matched to a gene: 13. Germline V CDR1 and CDR2: SGHTA, FQGNSA. CDR3 sequence (DNA): TGTGCCAGCACCCAGACTAGCGGAACGGGCGCGACCCAGTACTTC. Protein product: CASTQTSGTGATQYF.

The CDR3 DNA follows: TGCAGTGCTTCCGGGACAGGGGGCTTCCAAGAGACCCAGTACTTC. It yields the protein CSASGTGGFQETQYF. The chain joins TRBV20-1 to TRBJ2-5; 12 nucleotides agree with TRBD1. Unmatched junction bases numbered 5, after V lost 5 bases and J lost 1 base. This CDR3 comprises 15 residues. Germline CDR1 and CDR2: DFQATT and SNEGSKA (reference sequence).

This clonotype was counted between two and nine times. This rearrangement joins TRBV24-1 to TRBJ2-6; no firm D call. The CDR3 runs 13 residues. V was pared by 10 bases and J by 2 bases, with 8 bases between. The germline gives CDR1 KGHDR, CDR2 SFDVKD. The CDR3 sequence: CATHPPGANVLTF. Written as DNA, the CDR3 is TGTGCCACTCACCCACCTGGGGCCAACGTCCTGACTTTC.

The chain combines TRBV18 with TRBJ1-3, with D perhaps matching TRBD1 (6 bases). Germline CDR1 and CDR2: KGHSH and LQKENI. The V end lost 3 bases, the J end lost 0 bases, and 9 bases lay between the germline ends. The CDR3 contains 15 residues. The CDR3 DNA is TGTGCCAGCTCACCTCAGGACAGCTCTGGAAACACCATATATTTT. This encodes CASSPQDSSGNTIYF.

This clonotype has just a few counts. The chain uses TRBV29-1 and TRBJ2-7, with TRBD1 identical over 9 bases. With V trimmed by 1 base and J by 3 bases, 4 bases remained unmatched. This CDR3 comprises 14 residues. Germline values: CDR1 SQVTM, CDR2 ANQGSEA. In DNA form, the CDR3 reads TGCAGCGTTGAAGGAGGGGGACAGGGCTACGAGCAGTACTTC. Translating it yields CSVEGGGQGYEQYF.

The V gene is TRBV13, the J gene TRBJ2-5; unclear D gene. Germline V CDR1 and CDR2: PRHDT, FYEKMQ (reference sequence). CDR3 length: 13 residues. Trimming took 3 bases from V and 5 from J, leaving 10 bases between them. The CDR3 DNA sequence: TGTGCCAGCAGCTTTTGGGTCCGGGAGACCCAGTACTTC. It is translated as CASSFWVRETQYF. Combining the CDR3 with reference TRBV13 and TRBJ2-5 gives the whole variable domain AAGVIQSPRHLIKEKRETATLKCYPIPRHDTVYWYQQGPGQDPQFLISFYEKMQSDKGSIPDRFSAQQFSDYHSELNMSSLELGDSALYFCASSFWVRETQYFGPGTRLLVL.